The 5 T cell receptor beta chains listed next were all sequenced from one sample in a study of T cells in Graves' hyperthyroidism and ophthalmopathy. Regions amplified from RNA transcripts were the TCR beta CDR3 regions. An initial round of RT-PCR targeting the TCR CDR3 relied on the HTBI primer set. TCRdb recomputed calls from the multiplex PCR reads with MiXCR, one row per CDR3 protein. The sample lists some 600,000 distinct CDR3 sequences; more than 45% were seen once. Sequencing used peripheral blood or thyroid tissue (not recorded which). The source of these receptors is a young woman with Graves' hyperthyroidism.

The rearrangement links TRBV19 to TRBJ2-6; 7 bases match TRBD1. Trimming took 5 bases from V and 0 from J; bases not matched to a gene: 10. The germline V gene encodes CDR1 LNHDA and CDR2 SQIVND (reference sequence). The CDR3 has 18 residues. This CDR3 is CASSSRQGTFSGANVLTF. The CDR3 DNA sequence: TGTGCCAGTAGTTCCCGACAGGGAACCTTCTCTGGGGCCAACGTCCTGACTTTC.

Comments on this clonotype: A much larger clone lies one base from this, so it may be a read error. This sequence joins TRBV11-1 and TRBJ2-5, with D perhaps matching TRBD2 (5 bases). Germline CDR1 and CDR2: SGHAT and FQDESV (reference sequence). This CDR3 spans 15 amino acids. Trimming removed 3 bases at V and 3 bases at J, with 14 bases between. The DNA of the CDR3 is TGTGCCAGCAGCTTCCGTTCGGGGATGGAAGAGACCCAGTACTTC. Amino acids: CASSFRSGMEETQYF.

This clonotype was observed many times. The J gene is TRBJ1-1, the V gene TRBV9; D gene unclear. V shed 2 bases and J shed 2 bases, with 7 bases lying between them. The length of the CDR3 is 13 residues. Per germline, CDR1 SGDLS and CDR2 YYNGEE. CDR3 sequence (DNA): TGTGCCAGCAGCGTGTCCAGAAACACTGAAGCTTTCTTT. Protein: CASSVSRNTEAFF.

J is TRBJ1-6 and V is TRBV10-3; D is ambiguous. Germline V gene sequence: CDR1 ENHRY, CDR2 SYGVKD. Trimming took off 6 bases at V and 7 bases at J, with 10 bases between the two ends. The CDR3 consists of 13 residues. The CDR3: CAISPGPNSPLHF. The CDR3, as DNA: TGTGCCATCAGCCCGGGTCCAAATTCACCCCTCCACTTT.

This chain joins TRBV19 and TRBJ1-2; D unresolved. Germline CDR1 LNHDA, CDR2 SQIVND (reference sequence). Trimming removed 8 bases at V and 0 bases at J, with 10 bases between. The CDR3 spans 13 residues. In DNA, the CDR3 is TGTGCCAGTGTCCCCCTAGCTAACTATGGCTACACCTTC. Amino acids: CASVPLANYGYTF. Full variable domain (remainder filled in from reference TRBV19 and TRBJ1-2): DGGITQSPKYLFRKEGQNVTLSCEQNLNHDAMYWYRQDPGQGLRLIYYSQIVNDFQKGDIAEGYSVSREKKESFPLTVTSAQKNPTAFYLCASVPLANYGYTFGSGTRLTVV.